The T cell receptor beta chain described here comes from a study of blood T cell repertoires in COVID-19. Study-wide context: The analysed material was cDNA or gDNA that came from T cells, B-cell-depleted T cells, or PBMCs.

TCRdb's table, derived via immunoSEQ multiplex PCR, lists solely in-frame clones and lacks some. The data hold around 170,000 clones, with around 83% observed a single time. Sequencing was carried out using peripheral blood. The sequence was obtained from a woman between 40 and 55 years old with acute or convalescent COVID-19.

CDR3 region: CASSLQGIANEKLFF. For the CDR3, the DNA is TGTGCCAGCAGCTTACAGGGAATAGCTAATGAAAAACTGTTTTTT. This sequence joins TRBV7-2 and TRBJ1-4; the D gene is possibly TRBD1 (5 bases). CDR1 is SGHTA and CDR2 is FQGNSA in the germline V gene. The CDR3 loop spans 15 amino acids. Trimming took 2 bases from V and 3 from J, leaving 10 bases between them.